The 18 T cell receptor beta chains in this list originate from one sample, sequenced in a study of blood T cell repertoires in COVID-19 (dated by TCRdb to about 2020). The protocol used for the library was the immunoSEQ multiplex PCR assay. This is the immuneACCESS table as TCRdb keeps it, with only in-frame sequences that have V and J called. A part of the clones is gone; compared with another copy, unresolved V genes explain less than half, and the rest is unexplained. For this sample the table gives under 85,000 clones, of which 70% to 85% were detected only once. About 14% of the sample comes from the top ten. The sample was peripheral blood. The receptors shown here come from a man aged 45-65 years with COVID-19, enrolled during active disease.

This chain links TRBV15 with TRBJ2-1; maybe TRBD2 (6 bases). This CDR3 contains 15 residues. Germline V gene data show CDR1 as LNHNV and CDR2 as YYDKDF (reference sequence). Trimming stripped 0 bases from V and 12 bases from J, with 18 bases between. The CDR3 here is CATSRDVSGTGLQFF. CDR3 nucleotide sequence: TGTGCCACCAGCAGAGATGTAAGTGGGACTGGACTGCAGTTCTTC.

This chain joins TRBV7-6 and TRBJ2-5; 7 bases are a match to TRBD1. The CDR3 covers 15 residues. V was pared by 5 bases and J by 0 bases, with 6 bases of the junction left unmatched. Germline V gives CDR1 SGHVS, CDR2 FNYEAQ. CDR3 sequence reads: CASSPETGYQETQYF. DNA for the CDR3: TGTGCCAGCAGCCCCGAGACAGGGTACCAAGAGACCCAGTACTTC.

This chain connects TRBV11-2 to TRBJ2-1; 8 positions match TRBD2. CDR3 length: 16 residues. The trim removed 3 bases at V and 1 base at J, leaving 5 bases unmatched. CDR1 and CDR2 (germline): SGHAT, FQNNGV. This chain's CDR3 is CASSFGLADSYNEQFF. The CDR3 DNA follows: TGTGCCAGCAGCTTCGGACTAGCCGATTCCTACAATGAGCAGTTCTTC.

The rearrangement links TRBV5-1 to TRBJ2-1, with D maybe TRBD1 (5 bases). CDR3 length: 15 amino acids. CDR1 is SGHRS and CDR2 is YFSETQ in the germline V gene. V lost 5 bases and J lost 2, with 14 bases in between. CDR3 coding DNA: TGCGCCAGCAGTCTCGACAGCAGTACCTACAATGAGCAGTTCTTC. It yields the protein CASSLDSSTYNEQFF.

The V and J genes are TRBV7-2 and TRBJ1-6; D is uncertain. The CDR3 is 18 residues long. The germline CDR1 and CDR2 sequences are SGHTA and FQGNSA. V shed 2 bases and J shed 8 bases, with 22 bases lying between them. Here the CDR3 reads CASSLPRRGGEVYSPLHF. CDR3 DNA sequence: TGTGCCAGCAGCTTACCGAGGAGAGGCGGGGAGGTCTATTCACCCCTCCACTTT.

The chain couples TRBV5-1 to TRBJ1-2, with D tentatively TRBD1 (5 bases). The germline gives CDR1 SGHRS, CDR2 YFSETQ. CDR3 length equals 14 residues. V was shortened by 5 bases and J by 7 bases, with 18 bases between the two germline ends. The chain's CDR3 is CASSADWRGFGYTF. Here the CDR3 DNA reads TGCGCCAGCAGTGCTGATTGGAGGGGATTTGGCTACACCTTC.

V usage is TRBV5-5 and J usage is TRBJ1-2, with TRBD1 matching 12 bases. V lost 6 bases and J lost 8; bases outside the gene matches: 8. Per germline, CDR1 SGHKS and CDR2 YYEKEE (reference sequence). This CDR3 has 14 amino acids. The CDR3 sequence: CASTGTGGSRGYTF. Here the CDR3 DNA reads TGTGCCAGCACAGGGACAGGGGGCTCTCGGGGCTACACCTTC.

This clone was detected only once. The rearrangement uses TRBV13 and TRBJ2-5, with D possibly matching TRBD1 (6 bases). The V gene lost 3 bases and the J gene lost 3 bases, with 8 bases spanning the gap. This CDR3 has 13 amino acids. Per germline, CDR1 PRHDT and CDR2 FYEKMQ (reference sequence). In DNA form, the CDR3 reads TGTGCCAGCAGCTTCCGGACAGAAGAGACCCAGTACTTC. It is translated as CASSFRTEETQYF. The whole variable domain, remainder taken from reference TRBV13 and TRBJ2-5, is AAGVIQSPRHLIKEKRETATLKCYPIPRHDTVYWYQQGPGQDPQFLISFYEKMQSDKGSIPDRFSAQQFSDYHSELNMSSLELGDSALYFCASSFRTEETQYFGPGTRLLVL.

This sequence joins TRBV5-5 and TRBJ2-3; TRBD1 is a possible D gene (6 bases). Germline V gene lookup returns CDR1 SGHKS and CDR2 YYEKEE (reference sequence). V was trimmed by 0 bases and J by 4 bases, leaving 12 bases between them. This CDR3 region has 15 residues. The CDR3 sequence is CASSLGAGEADTQYF. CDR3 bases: TGTGCCAGCAGCTTGGGGGCAGGGGAAGCAGATACGCAGTATTTT.

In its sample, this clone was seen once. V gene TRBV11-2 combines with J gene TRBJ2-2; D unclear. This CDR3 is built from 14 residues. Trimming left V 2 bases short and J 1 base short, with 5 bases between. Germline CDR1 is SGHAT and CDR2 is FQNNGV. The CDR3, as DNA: TGTGCCAGCAGCTTATCTCGGAACACCGGGGAGCTGTTTTTT. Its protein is CASSLSRNTGELFF.

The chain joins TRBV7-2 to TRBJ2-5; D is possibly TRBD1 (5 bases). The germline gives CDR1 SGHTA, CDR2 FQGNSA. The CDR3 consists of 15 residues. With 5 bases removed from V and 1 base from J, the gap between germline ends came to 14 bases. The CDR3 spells CASSPYLGVQETQYF. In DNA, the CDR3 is TGTGCCAGCAGCCCCTATTTAGGGGTCCAAGAGACCCAGTACTTC.

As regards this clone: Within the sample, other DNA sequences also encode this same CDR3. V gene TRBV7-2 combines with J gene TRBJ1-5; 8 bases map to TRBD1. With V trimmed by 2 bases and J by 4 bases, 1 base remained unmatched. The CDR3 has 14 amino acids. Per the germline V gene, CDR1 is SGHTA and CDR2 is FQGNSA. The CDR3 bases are TGTGCCAGCAGCTTAAGACAGGGGAATCAGCCCCAGCATTTT. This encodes CASSLRQGNQPQHF.

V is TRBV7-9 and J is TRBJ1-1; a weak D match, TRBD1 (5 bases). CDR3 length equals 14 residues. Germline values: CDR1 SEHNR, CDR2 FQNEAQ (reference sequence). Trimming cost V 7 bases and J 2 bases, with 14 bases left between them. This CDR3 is CASIRGLGNTEAFF. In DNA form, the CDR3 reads TGTGCCAGCATTAGGGGTTTGGGAAACACTGAAGCTTTCTTT.

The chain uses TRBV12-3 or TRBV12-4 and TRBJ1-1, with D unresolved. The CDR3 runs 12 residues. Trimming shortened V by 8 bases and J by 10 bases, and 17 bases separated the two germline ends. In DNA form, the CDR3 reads TGTGCCAGCTCACAAGCGTTCGATAGAGCTTTCTTT. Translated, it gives CASSQAFDRAFF.

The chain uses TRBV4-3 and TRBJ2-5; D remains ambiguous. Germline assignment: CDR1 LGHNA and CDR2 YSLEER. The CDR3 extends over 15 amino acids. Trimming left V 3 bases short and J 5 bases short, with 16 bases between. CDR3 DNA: TGCGCCAGCAGCCAGCAACTGGGCTCCGTGGAGACCCAGTACTTC. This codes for CASSQQLGSVETQYF.

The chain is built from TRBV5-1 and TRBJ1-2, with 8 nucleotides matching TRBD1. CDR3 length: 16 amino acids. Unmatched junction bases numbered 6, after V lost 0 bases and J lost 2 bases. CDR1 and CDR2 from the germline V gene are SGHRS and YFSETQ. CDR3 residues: CASSLAGQEGNYGYTF. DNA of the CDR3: TGCGCCAGCAGCTTGGCGGGACAGGAGGGGAACTATGGCTACACCTTC. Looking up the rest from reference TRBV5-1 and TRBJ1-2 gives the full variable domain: KAGVTQTPRYLIKTRGQQVTLSCSPISGHRSVSWYQQTPGQGLQFLFEYFSETQRNKGNFPGRFSGRQFSNSRSEMNVSTLELGDSALYLCASSLAGQEGNYGYTFGSGTRLTVV.

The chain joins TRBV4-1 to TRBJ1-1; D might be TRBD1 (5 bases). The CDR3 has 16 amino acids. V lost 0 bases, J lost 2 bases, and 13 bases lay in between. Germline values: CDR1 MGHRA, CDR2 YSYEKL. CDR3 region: CASSQEGRQKNTEAFF. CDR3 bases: TGCGCCAGCAGCCAAGAAGGTAGACAGAAAAACACTGAAGCTTTCTTT.

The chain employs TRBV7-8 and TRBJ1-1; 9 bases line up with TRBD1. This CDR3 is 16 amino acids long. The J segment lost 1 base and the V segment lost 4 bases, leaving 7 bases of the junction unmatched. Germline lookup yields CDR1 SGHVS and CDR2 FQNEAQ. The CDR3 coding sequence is TGTGCCAGCAGCTCCCGGGACAGGGTGGGGAACACTGAAGCTTTCTTT. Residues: CASSSRDRVGNTEAFF.